These 16 T cell receptor beta chains originate from one sample sequenced in a study of siplizumab effects on memory and regulatory T cells. The method was immunoSEQ multiplex PCR; TCRdb's version includes in-frame clones alone and lacks a portion of them. The sample consists of 75,000 to 100,000 clones, nearly 95% of them appearing once. The source material was non-Treg CD4+ T cells sorted from blood. These receptors were collected from a human donor in good health.

The chain uses TRBV6-5 and TRBJ1-3; D is undetermined. In germline, CDR1 is MNHEY, CDR2 SVGAGI. V was shortened by 6 bases and J by 1 base, with 7 bases between the two germline ends. This CDR3 contains 13 residues. The chain's CDR3 is CASRNGSGNTIYF. The CDR3 region has the DNA TGTGCCAGCAGGAACGGGTCTGGAAACACCATATATTTT.

The chain employs TRBV19 and TRBJ1-5, with D perhaps TRBD1 (5 bases). From germline, CDR1 is LNHDA and CDR2 SQIVND (reference sequence). The CDR3 is made up of 17 amino acids. Between the trimmed V and J ends, which lost 3 bases and 2 bases, there was a span of 17 bases. CDR3 loop: CASSIVWGDEGNQPQHF. In nucleotides, the CDR3 is TGTGCCAGTAGTATCGTCTGGGGGGACGAAGGCAATCAGCCCCAGCATTTT.

The V call is TRBV4-2, the J call TRBJ1-2; D gene uncertain. V was clipped by 1 base and J by 10 bases, with 10 bases between them. The germline gives CDR1 LGHNA, CDR2 YNFKEQ. This CDR3 contains 12 residues. CDR3 nucleotides: TGTGCCAGCAGCCAAGCGACGATCTCCTACACCTTC. This codes for CASSQATISYTF.

V is TRBV5-1 and J is TRBJ2-3; 9 bases agree with TRBD1. After removal of 4 bases from V and 4 bases from J, the junction contained 7 bases not matched to a gene. Germline V gives CDR1 SGHRS, CDR2 YFSETQ. This CDR3 spans 15 amino acids. The CDR3 loop is CASSLRQGEADTQYF. The CDR3 DNA sequence: TGCGCCAGCAGCCTGAGACAGGGGGAAGCAGATACGCAGTATTTT.

A single count supports this clone. V gene TRBV2 combines with J gene TRBJ1-4, with D tentatively TRBD1 (5 bases). V was pared by 6 bases and J by 0 bases, with 5 bases between. This CDR3 comprises 13 residues. In germline, CDR1 is SNHLY, CDR2 FYNNEI. This CDR3 is CASRGATNEKLFF. The CDR3 DNA reads as TGTGCCAGCAGGGGGGCAACTAATGAAAAACTGTTTTTT. The variable domain in full, completed from reference TRBV2 and TRBJ1-4, reads EPEVTQTPSHQVTQMGQEVILRCVPISNHLYFYWYRQILGQKVEFLVSFYNNEISEKSEIFDDQFSVERPDGSNFTLKIRSTKLEDSAMYFCASRGATNEKLFFGSGTQLSVL.

The CDR3 DNA follows: TGCGCCAGCAGATTACCGGGACTACCGAACACCGGGGAGCTGTTTTTT. Amino acids: CASRLPGLPNTGELFF. This chain links TRBV5-1 with TRBJ2-2, with TRBD2 matching 7 bases. Germline V CDR1 and CDR2: SGHRS, YFSETQ. The V segment lost 5 bases and the J segment 0 bases; nucleotides outside the gene matches: 7. This CDR3 has 16 amino acids.

The genes are TRBV6-5 and TRBJ2-7; no clear D gene. Germline V gene lookup returns CDR1 MNHEY and CDR2 SVGAGI. Trimming shortened V by 5 bases and J by 3 bases, and 14 bases separated the two germline ends. This CDR3 has 14 residues. CDR3 region: CASSQAQNNYEQYF. The CDR3 nucleotides are TGTGCCAGCAGTCAGGCGCAGAATAACTACGAGCAGTACTTC.

V and J are TRBV5-4 and TRBJ2-7, with 7 nucleotides matching TRBD1. Germline values: CDR1 SGHNT, CDR2 YYREEE (reference sequence). After removal of 4 bases from V and 3 bases from J, the junction contained 4 bases not matched to a gene. CDR3 length: 13 amino acids. The DNA for the CDR3 is TGTGCCAGCAGCCCGCAGGGGGACTACGAGCAGTACTTC. Protein: CASSPQGDYEQYF. The whole variable domain, filled in from reference TRBV5-4 and TRBJ2-7, reads ETGVTQSPTHLIKTRGQQVTLRCSSQSGHNTVSWYQQALGQGPQFIFQYYREEENGRGNFPPRFSGLQFPNYSSELNVNALELDDSALYLCASSPQGDYEQYFGPGTRLTVT.

The rearrangement links TRBV5-8 to TRBJ1-4; 9 bases match TRBD1. CDR3 length equals 15 residues. With V trimmed by 4 bases and J by 11 bases, 12 bases remained unmatched. CDR1 and CDR2 (germline): SGHTS, YDEGEE. The CDR3 region has the DNA TGTGCCAGCAGCCCAAGGACAGGGGCGCTTCTGAAACTGTTTTTT. This encodes CASSPRTGALLKLFF.

The chain recombines TRBV6-6 with TRBJ1-1; weak D call: TRBD1 (6 bases). Germline CDR1 is MNHNY and CDR2 is SVGAGI (reference sequence). The CDR3 is 16 residues long. Trimming took 8 bases from V and 0 from J, leaving 19 bases between them. The CDR3 region is CASVREGGGVNTEAFF. CDR3 DNA sequence: TGTGCCAGCGTAAGAGAGGGGGGCGGCGTGAACACTGAAGCTTTCTTT.

The genes are TRBV5-1 and TRBJ1-2, with no clear D. The CDR3 is 12 amino acids. Germline assignment: CDR1 SGHRS and CDR2 YFSETQ. Trimming stripped 0 bases from V and 4 bases from J, with 4 bases between. The CDR3 protein is CASSLEGYGYTF. The CDR3 region has the DNA TGCGCCAGCAGCTTGGAGGGCTATGGCTACACCTTC. Combining the CDR3 with reference TRBV5-1 and TRBJ1-2 gives the whole variable domain KAGVTQTPRYLIKTRGQQVTLSCSPISGHRSVSWYQQTPGQGLQFLFEYFSETQRNKGNFPGRFSGRQFSNSRSEMNVSTLELGDSALYLCASSLEGYGYTFGSGTRLTVV.

V usage is TRBV7-2 and J usage is TRBJ2-3; the D is unclear. Deletions cut 1 base from V and 2 bases from J, with 7 bases between. Per germline, CDR1 SGHTA and CDR2 FQGNSA. The CDR3 is 14 amino acids. CDR3 DNA: TGTGCCAGCAGCTTAGGGACGCCCACAGATACGCAGTATTTT. Translating it yields CASSLGTPTDTQYF.

The J gene is TRBJ2-3, the V gene TRBV9; TRBD1 agrees at 8 bases. CDR1 and CDR2 from the germline V gene are SGDLS and YYNGEE. The CDR3 is 17 amino acids. J was trimmed by 5 bases and V by 1 base; bases with no gene match: 12. The CDR3 region has the DNA TGTGCCAGCAGCGTAAAGTACAGGGGGGATGGTGGAGATACGCAGTATTTT. Its translation is CASSVKYRGDGGDTQYF.

The chain links TRBV29-1 to TRBJ2-3; a possible D gene is TRBD2 (6 bases). Trimming stripped 7 bases from V and 1 base from J, with 9 bases between. CDR3 length: 12 amino acids. Per germline, CDR1 SQVTM and CDR2 ANQGSEA. The CDR3 here is CSGDSGTDTQYF. Written as DNA, the CDR3 is TGCAGCGGGGACTCCGGCACAGATACGCAGTATTTT.

This chain uses TRBV9 with TRBJ2-5, with 8 positions matching TRBD2. Germline V CDR1 and CDR2: SGDLS, YYNGEE. This CDR3 comprises 15 residues. V lost 4 bases, J lost 5 bases, and 10 bases stayed unmatched. CDR3 sequence (DNA): TGTGCCAGCAGCCTCTCCTCGGGGGGGCGGGAGACCCAGTACTTC. It translates to CASSLSSGGRETQYF.

The rearrangement links TRBV7-3 to TRBJ2-6; no reliable D call. Trimming shortened V by 1 base and J by 0 bases, and 10 bases separated the two germline ends. Germline loops: CDR1 SGHTA, CDR2 FQGTGA. This CDR3 is built from 17 residues. The CDR3 is CASSLIPKASGANVLTF. In DNA form, the CDR3 reads TGTGCCAGCAGCTTAATCCCGAAGGCCTCTGGGGCCAACGTCCTGACTTTC. The full variable domain, in which reference TRBV7-3 and TRBJ2-6 provide the parts outside the CDR3, is GAGVSQTPSNKVTEKGKYVELRCDPISGHTALYWYRQSLGQGPEFLIYFQGTGAADDSGLPNDRFFAVRPEGSVSTLKIQRTERGDSAVYLCASSLIPKASGANVLTFGAGSRLTVL.